The rows below give T cell receptor beta chains drawn from one sample of a study of cytomegalovirus exposure and HLA in healthy donors. The assay was immunoSEQ multiplex PCR, and TCRdb's table has in-frame clones only and misses some. In total, the table holds 150,000 or so clones. Sample: PBMCs. These receptors were obtained from a woman aged 60 to 75 in good health and CMV-seronegative. The CDR3 runs from the conserved cysteine through the conserved F or W.

v_gene	j_gene	CDR3aa
TRBV12-5	TRBJ2-7	CASGFPQGAAYEQYF
TRBV7-6	TRBJ2-1	CASSGEGPSEQFF
TRBV9	TRBJ2-7	CASSPLPGRRGYEQYF
TRBV9	TRBJ2-5	CASSGGVRLAGVETQYF
TRBV9	TRBJ2-3	CASSALAGVADTQYF
TRBV6-6	TRBJ2-7	CASSSPAGNPYEQYF
TRBV7-2	TRBJ2-5	CASSPIYGGAGQETQYF
TRBV11-2	TRBJ2-3	CASSLTGAGSTDTQYF
TRBV6-5	NA	CASSRDIGTYEQYF
TRBV4-3	TRBJ2-7	CASSRGGVDSSYEQYF
TRBV6-5	TRBJ2-3	CASRRELAGTDTQYF
TRBV11-2	TRBJ1-1	CASSFAQREAFF
TRBV7-9	TRBJ2-7	CASSRAGGTPQEYF
TRBV7-9	TRBJ2-2	CASSPQAPGELFF
TRBV7-2	TRBJ1-5	CASSLAAGQQPQHF
TRBV7-2	TRBJ1-5	CASSTRDRAEPQHF
TRBV6-6	TRBJ1-1	CASVWGVEAFF
TRBV7-6	TRBJ2-3	CASSPGTGGYTQYF
TRBV27	TRBJ1-5	CASSFHRGGNQPQHF
TRBV11-2	TRBJ2-4	CASTSRGLDIQYF
TRBV2	TRBJ1-2	CASRRGQDAFNYGYTF
TRBV18	TRBJ1-4	CASSTLSNEKLFF
TRBV10-3	TRBJ2-2	CAIKGPGVTGELFF
TRBV2	TRBJ1-1	CASSETPQGEAFF
TRBV13	TRBJ1-2	CASSLGQDYDYGYTF
TRBV6-5	TRBJ2-3	CASGGLAGGLDTQYF
TRBV18	TRBJ1-2	CASSPAALSGGYTF
TRBV19	TRBJ1-2	CASSLTAGTYGYTF
TRBV19	TRBJ1-1	CASSIRDRGTEAFF
TRBV9	TRBJ2-7	CASSVASSYEQYF
TRBV19	TRBJ1-5	CASSIRGYSNQPQHF
TRBV9	TRBJ2-1	CASSLTGTSGRGYNEQFF
TRBV5-3	TRBJ2-7	CARSRWTSGIYEQYF
TRBV9	TRBJ2-1	CASSVGASLSYNEQFF
TRBV19	TRBJ2-7	CASSLAGPTEQYF
TRBV4-1	TRBJ1-1	CASSQGGGTPNTEAFF
TRBV19	TRBJ2-4	CASSSGQGTIQYF
TRBV2	TRBJ1-5	CASSPPPGSANQPQHF
TRBV7-9	TRBJ1-4	CASSQSSGLEKLFF
TRBV19	TRBJ1-1	CASSIQGNTEAFF
TRBV6-1	TRBJ1-1	CASSENTITEAFF
TRBV19	TRBJ2-1	CASSINNEQFF
TRBV9	TRBJ2-6	CASSGQVGANVLTF
TRBV18	TRBJ2-7	CASSPGQVPYEQYF
TRBV5-1	TRBJ2-3	CASSYAADTQYF
TRBV9	TRBJ1-1	CASSRSTQGEEAFF
TRBV6-1	TRBJ2-7	CAAEVGLAGGPQYF
TRBV7-2	TRBJ1-5	CASSLLGTGNNQPQHF
TRBV5-5	TRBJ2-3	CASTFLEGSTDTQYF
TRBV10-3	TRBJ2-1	CAISELRLAGISSYNEQFF
TRBV5-3	TRBJ2-7	CARSFQGTGAYEQYF